Listed here are 21 T cell receptor beta chains from one sample, sequenced in a study of blood T cells in healthy people across ages. Primers used in a second PCR of roughly 6 to 11 cycles were a sample-barcoded 5' primer and a J-beta primer mix. TCRdb called the 5' RACE reads again in MiXCR, with one record for every CDR3 protein. The sample lists about a million distinct CDR3 sequences, 45% to 60% occurring once. Sample: blood. The receptors come from a woman between 55 and 75 years old in good health.

V gene TRBV6-6 combines with J gene TRBJ2-5; 8 bases are a match to TRBD1. J gave up 5 bases and V 6 bases, and 8 bases lay outside the gene matches. The germline V gene encodes CDR1 MNHNY and CDR2 SVGAGI (reference sequence). The CDR3 spans 14 residues. For the CDR3, the DNA is TGTGCCAGCAGACCAGGGGGCGTAGAGGAGACCCAGTACTTC. It specifies CASRPGGVEETQYF.

The V call is TRBV6-5, the J call TRBJ1-2; D is perhaps TRBD1 (5 bases). Trimming took off 0 bases at V and 8 bases at J, with 13 bases between the two ends. The germline V gene has CDR1 MNHEY and CDR2 SVGAGI. CDR3 length equals 14 residues. The CDR3 reads CASSYSTGSAGYTF. The CDR3 DNA is TGTGCCAGCAGTTACTCTACAGGCAGCGCGGGCTACACCTTC.

The chain joins TRBV29-1 to TRBJ2-5; D may be TRBD1 (6 bases). This CDR3 region has 12 residues. The V gene's germline CDR1 is SQVTM and CDR2 ANQGSEA. Here the CDR3 DNA reads TGCAGTGATGGACAGTGGGGAGCGACCCAGTACTTC. It is translated as CSDGQWGATQYF.

This sequence joins TRBV5-1 and TRBJ2-3; TRBD2 matches at 10 bases. Germline V gene sequence: CDR1 SGHRS, CDR2 YFSETQ. The V segment lost 5 bases and the J segment 4 bases; nucleotides outside the gene matches: 7. This CDR3 spans 15 amino acids. CDR3 region: CASRASGSRADTQYF. The CDR3 coding sequence is TGCGCCAGCAGGGCTAGCGGGAGTCGGGCAGATACGCAGTATTTT.

This clonotype was detected many times. V and J are TRBV5-6 and TRBJ2-7; TRBD2 might be the D (5 bases). V lost 4 bases to trimming and J lost 0 bases, with 14 bases between them. Germline V gene data show CDR1 as SGHDT and CDR2 as YYEEEE. CDR3 length: 15 residues. For the CDR3, the DNA is TGTGCCAGCAGCCAAATAAGCGGTGACTCCTACGAGCAGTACTTC. Amino acid sequence: CASSQISGDSYEQYF.

The sample holds a few counts of this clonotype. The rearrangement joins TRBV4-1 to TRBJ2-1; 8 bases are shared with TRBD2. Germline V gene lookup returns CDR1 MGHRA and CDR2 YSYEKL. V shed 4 bases and J 9 bases; nucleotides not matched to a gene: 11. CDR3 length: 15 amino acids. As DNA, the CDR3 is TGCGCCAGCAGCCCCTTGGCGGGAGGCCGAGGTGAGCAGTTCTTC. This sequence encodes CASSPLAGGRGEQFF.

This clonotype showed up just once. V and J are TRBV3-1 and TRBJ2-7, with D perhaps assigned TRBD1 or TRBD2 (6 bases each). Trimming shortened V by 1 base and J by 4 bases, and 26 bases separated the two germline ends. CDR1 is LGHDT, CDR2 YNNKEL, per germline (reference sequence). This CDR3 region has 19 residues. The CDR3 reads CASSQGSQWGRRGLYEQYF. The CDR3 DNA reads TGTGCCAGCAGCCAAGGGTCACAGTGGGGGCGCCGGGGACTTTACGAGCAGTACTTC.

This clonotype was counted once. The V gene is TRBV7-6, the J gene TRBJ1-2; 7 bases agree with TRBD1. From germline, CDR1 is SGHVS and CDR2 FNYEAQ. The V gene end was trimmed by 5 bases and the J gene end by 5 bases; junction bases not matched to a gene: 8. This CDR3 spans 14 amino acids. The CDR3 sequence: CASSPEQGSYGYTF. The CDR3 DNA is TGTGCCAGCAGCCCCGAACAGGGGTCATATGGCTACACCTTC.

This chain connects TRBV4-1 to TRBJ1-4; D is unclear. CDR1 MGHRA and CDR2 YSYEKL come from the germline V gene. This CDR3 spans 15 amino acids. Trimming left V 4 bases short and J 3 bases short, with 12 bases between. CDR3 sequence reads: CASSPRFLANEKLFF. The CDR3 nucleotides read TGCGCCAGCAGCCCACGGTTCCTGGCTAATGAAAAACTGTTTTTT.

The chain joins TRBV6-4 to TRBJ1-6; TRBD1 is a possible D gene (5 bases). This CDR3 region has 14 residues. CDR1 and CDR2 from the germline V gene are MRHNA and SNTAGT. The V gene lost 8 bases and the J gene lost 8 bases, with 16 bases spanning the gap. This chain's CDR3 is CASGRDSSHSPLHF. In DNA form, the CDR3 reads TGTGCCAGCGGACGTGACAGCAGTCATTCACCCCTCCACTTT.

The gene calls are TRBV28 and TRBJ1-5; no firm D call. The CDR3 consists of 13 residues. The germline V and J ends were trimmed by 7 bases and 0 bases, with 7 bases remaining between them. Germline V gene data show CDR1 as MDHEN and CDR2 as SYDVKM. The CDR3 protein is CASTDYSNQPQHF. The CDR3 DNA is TGTGCCAGCACCGACTATAGCAATCAGCCCCAGCATTTT.

There are a few counts of this clonotype. The chain links TRBV11-2 to TRBJ2-7; TRBD2 aligns across 7 bases. Per the germline V gene, CDR1 is SGHAT and CDR2 is FQNNGV. CDR3 size: 16 residues. The V and J ends lost 0 bases and 4 bases, in that order; junction bases with no gene match: 9. CDR3 sequence: CASSLEWTRIGYEQYF. CDR3 nucleotide sequence: TGTGCCAGCAGCTTAGAATGGACTAGGATCGGTTACGAGCAGTACTTC.

This clonotype was picked up one time. This rearrangement joins TRBV5-1 to TRBJ1-4; tentatively, D is TRBD1 (5 bases). V was trimmed by 4 bases and J by 6 bases, leaving 16 bases between them. The CDR3 contains 15 residues. The V gene's germline CDR1 is SGHRS and CDR2 YFSETQ. CDR3 in DNA: TGCGCCAGCAGCCGTTCCGGGACGGGAGATGAAAAACTGTTTTTT. Encoded protein: CASSRSGTGDEKLFF.

The V and J genes are TRBV12-3 or TRBV12-4 and TRBJ1-3; 8 bases map to TRBD1. This CDR3 is 15 amino acids long. V trimming: 6 bases; J trimming: 4 bases; junction bases outside the gene matches: 8. The CDR3 sequence is CASRRTGTGGNTIYF. The CDR3 coding sequence is TGTGCCAGCAGGCGGACCGGGACAGGAGGAAACACCATATATTTT.

With regard to this clonotype: At one boundary the junction diverges from the germline segment, which might be a read error. This chain uses TRBV28 with TRBJ2-7; 7 nucleotides align to TRBD1. The CDR3 contains 15 residues. Germline values: CDR1 MDHEN, CDR2 SYDVKM. The CDR3 nucleotides read TGTGCCAGCAGTTTGCCTCGAGGGGGCTCCTACGAGCCGTACTTC. Amino acid sequence: CASSLPRGGSYEPYF.

This clonotype was counted between two and nine times. This rearrangement joins TRBV6-5 to TRBJ1-1; no clear D gene. The germline V gene encodes CDR1 MNHEY and CDR2 SVGAGI. Trimming cost V 0 bases and J 3 bases, with 5 bases left between them. This CDR3 is built from 13 residues. In DNA, the CDR3 is TGTGCCAGCAGTTACTCACGGGACACTGAAGCTTTCTTT. Protein: CASSYSRDTEAFF.

The V and J genes are TRBV7-2 and TRBJ2-7; 10 nucleotides line up with TRBD2. The V gene's germline CDR1 is SGHTA and CDR2 FQGNSA. The CDR3 loop spans 14 amino acids. Trimming removed 5 bases from V and 3 bases from J; junction bases left unmatched: 4. The CDR3 protein is CASSLTSGNYEQYF. The DNA of the CDR3 is TGTGCCAGCAGCCTCACTAGCGGGAACTACGAGCAGTACTTC.

The chain has TRBV29-1 and TRBJ1-2, with D unclear. The CDR3 has 11 residues. Germline V gene data show CDR1 as SQVTM and CDR2 as ANQGSEA. Trimming left V 7 bases short and J 8 bases short, with 14 bases between. CDR3 sequence (DNA): TGCAGCGGGACCACTTTGGGAGGCTACACCTTC. Its protein product is CSGTTLGGYTF. The full variable domain, rest sourced from reference TRBV29-1 and TRBJ1-2, is SAVISQKPSRDICQRGTSLTIQCQVDSQVTMMFWYRQQPGQSLTLIATANQGSEATYESGFVIDKFPISRPNLTFSTLTVSNMSPEDSSIYLCSGTTLGGYTFGSGTRLTVV.

This clonotype appeared a few times. The genes are TRBV28 and TRBJ2-4, with a weak D call TRBD2 (6 bases). The assigned J gene may be wrong: the sequence end matches TRBJ2-7 better. Germline V gene lookup returns CDR1 MDHEN and CDR2 SYDVKM. CDR3 length: 13 residues. The CDR3 coding sequence is TGTGCCAGCAGTCCCATAGCGGAATACGAGCAGTACTTC. Its translation is CASSPIAEYEQYF.

CDR3 residues: CANQTGNEETQYF. CDR3 sequence (DNA): TGTGCCAACCAGACAGGGAATGAAGAGACCCAGTACTTC. This sequence joins TRBV4-2 and TRBJ2-5, with TRBD1 matching 7 bases. The germline V gene encodes CDR1 LGHNA and CDR2 YNFKEQ. J lost 3 bases, V lost 10 bases, and 8 bases had no gene match. The CDR3 is 13 amino acids.

Remarks on this clonotype: At one end, the junction sequence differs from germline, possibly due to a read error. This chain links TRBV18 with TRBJ2-3, with D possibly being TRBD2 (6 bases). The CDR3 has 15 residues. The germline V gene has CDR1 KGHSH and CDR2 LQKENI. CDR3 protein: CAGSPGGDPADTQYF. In DNA form, the CDR3 reads TGTGCCGGCTCACCGGGCGGGGACCCGGCAGATACGCAGTATTTT.